These 3 T cell receptor beta chains came from one sample sequenced in a study of T cell repertoires in cytomegalovirus infection. The antigens these receptors bind are not known. Using its own MiXCR run on the reads, TCRdb lists one record per CDR3 protein. The data show about 920,000 distinct CDR3 sequences, approximately 30% seen once. The material was cultured CD8+ T cells from PBMCs, obtained from culture after CMV antigen stimulation. The receptors were gathered from a human donor in good health (CMV status not recorded). Some clones in this sample may be carry-over from other donors' samples.

In its sample, this clonotype was seen many times. The chain has TRBV12-3 or TRBV12-4 and TRBJ2-7; a weak D match, TRBD1 (6 bases). The CDR3 has 12 residues. V lost 6 bases to trimming and J lost 3 bases, with 9 bases between them. CDR3 bases: TGTGCCAGCAGCCAAGGGGGCTACGAGCAGTACTTC. Translating it yields CASSQGGYEQYF.

The chain joins TRBV19 to TRBJ2-2; D tentatively reads TRBD1 or TRBD2 (5 bases each). Between the trimmed V and J ends, which lost 8 bases and 1 base, there was a span of 11 bases. The CDR3 runs 14 residues. Germline CDR1 LNHDA, CDR2 SQIVND (reference sequence). The chain's CDR3 is CASAGTVNTGELFF. The CDR3 bases are TGTGCCAGTGCCGGGACGGTGAACACCGGGGAGCTGTTTTTT. Together with reference TRBV19 and TRBJ2-2, the CDR3 gives the full variable domain: DGGITQSPKYLFRKEGQNVTLSCEQNLNHDAMYWYRQDPGQGLRLIYYSQIVNDFQKGDIAEGYSVSREKKESFPLTVTSAQKNPTAFYLCASAGTVNTGELFFGEGSRLTVL.

As concerns this clonotype: This may be a read error, as it is one base from a much larger clone. The gene calls are TRBV13 and TRBJ1-5; the D is unclear. V lost 1 base and J lost 8, with 6 bases in between. The CDR3 contains 12 residues. CDR1 and CDR2 (germline): PRHDT, FYEKMQ (reference sequence). CDR3 in DNA: TGTGCCAGCAGCTTAGAGAATGAGCCCCAGCATTTT. Translated: CASSLENEPQHF. Drawing the rest from reference TRBV13 and TRBJ1-5, the complete variable domain is AAGVIQSPRHLIKEKRETATLKCYPIPRHDTVYWYQQGPGQDPQFLISFYEKMQSDKGSIPDRFSAQQFSDYHSELNMSSLELGDSALYFCASSLENEPQHFGDGTRLSIL.